This TCR beta chain was identified during a study of blood T cell repertoires in COVID-19. On the study more broadly: Both acute and convalescent COVID-19 samples were obtained from the United States, Italy and Spain. The analysed material was cDNA or gDNA that came from T cells, B-cell-depleted T cells, or PBMCs.

In the study's own analysis: Using reference gene primer amplification, nucleated cell counts were estimated. Clones were sequenced by immunoSEQ multiplex PCR, and TCRdb holds only the in-frame ones, with some missing. The V and J calls and the clone size are those of that table, but D and trimming were determined from the DNA. The table records hundreds of thousands of clones, around 87% of them present only once. Trimming shortened V by 0 bases and J by 1 base, and 16 bases separated the two germline ends. Germline assignment: CDR1 SGHRS and CDR2 YFSETQ. This CDR3 spans 18 amino acids. What was sequenced was peripheral blood. This chain uses TRBV5-1 with TRBJ2-2; possible D gene TRBD2, 5 bases. The receptor was derived from a woman in her forties or fifties with active or convalescent COVID-19. Here the CDR3 DNA reads TGCGCCAGCAGCTTGGAATATTACGGGGTGGGGAACACCGGGGAGCTGTTTTTT. Residues: CASSLEYYGVGNTGELFF.